A single sample gave rise to the 7 T cell receptor beta chains below, sequenced in a study of T cells in Graves' hyperthyroidism and ophthalmopathy. There were TCR beta CDR3 regions amplified from RNA transcripts. With the HTBI primer set, the TCR CDR3 went through a first round of RT-PCR. TCRdb reprocessed the multiplex PCR reads with MiXCR, giving one entry per CDR3 protein. The data show roughly 500,000 distinct CDR3 sequences, 40% to 55% seen once. Material for sequencing was peripheral blood or thyroid tissue (not recorded which). The receptors derive from an adult woman with Graves' disease, either hyperthyroidism or ophthalmopathy (not recorded which).

Ten or more counts support this clonotype. This chain links TRBV24-1 with TRBJ2-7; 12 nucleotides line up with TRBD1. Trimming cost V 3 bases and J 5 bases; bases outside gene matches: 4. Germline CDR1 KGHDR, CDR2 SFDVKD. The length of the CDR3 is 15 residues. CDR3 sequence (DNA): TGTGCCACCAGTGATCCGGGACAGGGGGCTCACGAGCAGTACTTC. Residues: CATSDPGQGAHEQYF.

Concerning this clonotype: A single base separates this from a much larger clone, so it may be a read error. This sequence joins TRBV4-1 and TRBJ1-1; no clear D gene. Germline V lookup: CDR1 MGHRA, CDR2 YSYEKL. The CDR3 is 13 residues long. Deletions cut 0 bases from V and 10 bases from J, with 12 bases between. For the CDR3, the DNA is TGCGCCAGCAGCCAAGATCGGTCCTTTGGAGCTTTCTTT. Amino acids: CASSQDRSFGAFF.

The chain recombines TRBV19 with TRBJ2-1, with D hard to call. Trimming took 4 bases from V and 3 from J, leaving 13 bases between them. The CDR3 is 15 residues long. Germline CDR1 is LNHDA and CDR2 is SQIVND (reference sequence). CDR3 DNA: TGTGCCAGTAGTACCTTAGCCATTGGCTACAATGAGCAGTTCTTC. It is translated as CASSTLAIGYNEQFF.

The chain uses TRBV11-1 and TRBJ1-3; TRBD1 is a possible D gene (6 bases). Trimming left V 4 bases short and J 4 bases short, with 17 bases between. Germline CDR1 and CDR2: SGHAT and FQDESV (reference sequence). CDR3 length: 16 amino acids. The CDR3 protein is CASSSWGAMAGNTIYF. The CDR3 nucleotides are TGTGCCAGCAGCTCCTGGGGGGCGATGGCCGGAAACACCATATATTTT.

V gene TRBV28 combines with J gene TRBJ1-5; TRBD1 is a possible D gene (6 bases). The CDR3 extends over 15 amino acids. Germline loops: CDR1 MDHEN, CDR2 SYDVKM. Trimming left V 11 bases short and J 2 bases short, with 19 bases between. CDR3 nucleotide sequence: TGTGCCCGAGAGCAGGGGTTGAAGGGCAATCAGCCCCAGCATTTT. Amino acid sequence: CAREQGLKGNQPQHF. The complete variable domain, with remaining parts taken from reference TRBV28 and TRBJ1-5, reads DVKVTQSSRYLVKRTGEKVFLECVQDMDHENMFWYRQDPGLGLRLIYFSYDVKMKEKGDIPEGYSVSREKKERFSLILESASTNQTSMYLCAREQGLKGNQPQHFGDGTRLSIL.

The chain uses TRBV20-1 and TRBJ1-6, with D possibly TRBD1 on 5 matching bases. The V gene's germline CDR1 is DFQATT and CDR2 SNEGSKA (reference sequence). This CDR3 spans 14 amino acids. With 3 bases removed from V and 7 bases from J, the gap between germline ends came to 13 bases. The CDR3 coding sequence is TGCAGTGCTAGTCCCCAGGGATTCAATTCACCCCTCCACTTT. Translating gives CSASPQGFNSPLHF.

The chain employs TRBV7-9 and TRBJ1-6; no clear D. This CDR3 has 14 residues. Deletions cut 1 base from V and 7 bases from J, with 8 bases between. The germline gives CDR1 SEHNR, CDR2 FQNEAQ (reference sequence). CDR3 sequence: CASSLGGLNSPLHF. Here the CDR3 DNA reads TGTGCCAGCAGCTTAGGAGGGCTAAATTCACCCCTCCACTTT.